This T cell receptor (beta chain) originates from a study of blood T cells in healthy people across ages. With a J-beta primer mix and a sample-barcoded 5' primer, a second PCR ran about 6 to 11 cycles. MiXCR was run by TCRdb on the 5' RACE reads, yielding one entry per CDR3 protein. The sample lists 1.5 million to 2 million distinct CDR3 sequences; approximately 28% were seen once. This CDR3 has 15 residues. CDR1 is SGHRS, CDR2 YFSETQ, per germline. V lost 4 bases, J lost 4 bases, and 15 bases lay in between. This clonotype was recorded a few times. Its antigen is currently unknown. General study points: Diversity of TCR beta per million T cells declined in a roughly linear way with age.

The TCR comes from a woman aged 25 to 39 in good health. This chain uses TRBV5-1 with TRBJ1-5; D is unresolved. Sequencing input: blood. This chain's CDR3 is CASSTLPNSNQPQHF. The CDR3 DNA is TGCGCCAGCAGCACCCTTCCGAACAGTAATCAGCCCCAGCATTTT.